The rows below give T cell receptor beta chains drawn from one sample of a study of long-term antiretroviral therapy in people with HIV. Data came from immunoSEQ multiplex PCR; TCRdb stores just in-frame clones and leaves some out. This table holds about 20,000 clones, about 91% found once. The source material was unsorted PBMCs, sampled 2.1 years after starting antiretroviral therapy. These receptors were obtained from a man younger than 35 with HIV. Both conserved end residues are part of each CDR3. Each record gives: V gene, clone size, CDR3 protein. Rows give clone size only sometimes, using once, few, many, or a class for an expanded clone.

TRBV11-2 | . | CASSSGQGQVAEAFF
TRBV9 | . | CASSVAGGAYEQFF
TRBV4-3 | . | CASSLSVTSPDTQYF
TRBV29-1 | few | CSVAGGSSYEQYF
TRBV2 | . | CASSIDVNTEAFF
TRBV19 | . | CASQGGNIQYF
TRBV5-1 | few | CASSRARGGRREEKLFF
TRBV11-2 | few | CASSSDPGNEQFF
TRBV5-6 | . | CASSLEGLGANYGYTF
TRBV5-1 | . | CASSSTRQLSINTEAFF
TRBV19 | . | CASSWYLRSDTEAFF
TRBV6-6 | . | CASSPGGDEAFF
TRBV19 | . | CASSMGLITEAFF
TRBV19 | once | CASSSGQGNFF
TRBV27 | . | CASLPFWDDSYEQYF
TRBV7-2 | . | CASSSGPSWTGNTIYF
TRBV11-2 | . | CASRLLRGPKYNEQFF
TRBV4-3 | . | CASSQERQGSYEQYF
TRBV5-1 | . | CASSLMERDTQYF
TRBV19 | . | CASSIGVNYGYTF
TRBV4-3 | . | CASSQDRGYGYTF
TRBV19 | . | CASRARSADTQYF
TRBV6-5 | . | CASSYTLQREDTQYF
TRBV2 | . | CASSASLGEKDQPQHF
TRBV25-1 | once | CASSDSGNTIYF
TRBV11-3 | few | CASSLGTGRSGEQYF
TRBV7-2 | . | CASSPLGGYEQYF
TRBV5-4 | . | CASSPFEWGGAPDTQYF
TRBV28 | . | CASNKGQGRATQYF